These 7 T cell receptor beta chains originate from one sample sequenced in a study of human T cells and chemical hapten exposure. TCRdb reprocessed the RACE reads via MiXCR and lists one record per CDR3 protein. The table has about 84,000 distinct CDR3 sequences, about 10% seen once. Documented time point: patch test 2, 6 weeks after DPC sensitization. The sample's treatment: therapeutic diphenylcyclopropenone sensitization with weekly scalp DPC. Specimen: whole blood, collected in connection with sensitization to the hapten diphenylcyclopropenone (DPC). These receptors were obtained from a woman aged 45-65 years with alopecia areata. Some clones in this sample may be carry-over from other donors' samples.

In this sample, this clonotype turned up many times. The chain combines TRBV20-1 with TRBJ2-7, with 11 bases that match TRBD2. J was trimmed by 5 bases and V by 4 bases; bases with no gene match: 7. Germline CDR1 DFQATT, CDR2 SNEGSKA (reference sequence). The CDR3 sequence is 14 residues long. The DNA for the CDR3 is TGCAGTGCTAAAATAGCGGGAGGGCCGGACGAGCAGTACTTC. Translating gives CSAKIAGGPDEQYF.

The chain recombines TRBV5-1 with TRBJ1-4; TRBD1 matches at 7 bases. Per the germline V gene, CDR1 is SGHRS and CDR2 is YFSETQ. CDR3 length equals 14 residues. The trim removed 3 bases at V and 3 bases at J, leaving 2 bases unmatched. The CDR3: CASSSTGSNEKLFF. The CDR3 DNA sequence: TGCGCCAGCAGCTCGACAGGGTCTAATGAAAAACTGTTTTTT.

The chain carries TRBV7-6 and TRBJ2-3; 9 nucleotides line up with TRBD2. Per germline, CDR1 SGHVS and CDR2 FNYEAQ. This CDR3 region has 15 residues. The ends lost 3 bases at V and 3 bases at J; junction bases unmatched: 4. The CDR3 DNA reads TGTGCCAGCAGCTTTAGACTAGCGGATACAGATACGCAGTATTTT. Translated, it gives CASSFRLADTDTQYF.

The V and J genes are TRBV20-1 and TRBJ2-2; D is undetermined. Germline-derived CDR1 and CDR2 are DFQATT and SNEGSKA (reference sequence). V gave up 2 bases and J gave up 1 base, with 5 bases separating them. The CDR3 covers 13 residues. In DNA form, the CDR3 reads TGCAGTGCTAGACTTCAGAACACCGGGGAGCTGTTTTTT. Its protein product is CSARLQNTGELFF.

The table lists this clonotype with a few counts. The junction and the germline gene differ at one end; a read error may be behind it. The chain is built from TRBV15 and TRBJ2-2, with D unclear. CDR3 length: 14 amino acids. Germline V gives CDR1 LNHNV, CDR2 YYDKDF (reference sequence). The CDR3 DNA reads TGTGCCACCAGCAAGGCCCCGAAGACCGGGGAGCTGTTTTTT. Translation: CATSKAPKTGELFF.

This clonotype appeared many times. The chain joins TRBV20-1 to TRBJ1-1; tentatively, D is TRBD1 (6 bases). Germline CDR1 DFQATT, CDR2 SNEGSKA (reference sequence). The V and J ends lost 5 bases and 2 bases respectively, with 15 bases between them. The CDR3 consists of 14 residues. The CDR3 coding sequence is TGCAGTGCTCTTACCCCCAGGGGAAACACTGAAGCTTTCTTT. It encodes CSALTPRGNTEAFF.

This clonotype was picked up many times. This chain joins TRBV20-1 and TRBJ2-3; 7 bases align to TRBD1. The CDR3 extends over 13 amino acids. Germline lookup yields CDR1 DFQATT and CDR2 SNEGSKA (reference sequence). Trimming cost V 4 bases and J 3 bases; bases outside gene matches: 4. The CDR3 region is CSAIRQGTDTQYF. As DNA, the CDR3 is TGCAGTGCTATAAGACAGGGTACAGATACGCAGTATTTT.